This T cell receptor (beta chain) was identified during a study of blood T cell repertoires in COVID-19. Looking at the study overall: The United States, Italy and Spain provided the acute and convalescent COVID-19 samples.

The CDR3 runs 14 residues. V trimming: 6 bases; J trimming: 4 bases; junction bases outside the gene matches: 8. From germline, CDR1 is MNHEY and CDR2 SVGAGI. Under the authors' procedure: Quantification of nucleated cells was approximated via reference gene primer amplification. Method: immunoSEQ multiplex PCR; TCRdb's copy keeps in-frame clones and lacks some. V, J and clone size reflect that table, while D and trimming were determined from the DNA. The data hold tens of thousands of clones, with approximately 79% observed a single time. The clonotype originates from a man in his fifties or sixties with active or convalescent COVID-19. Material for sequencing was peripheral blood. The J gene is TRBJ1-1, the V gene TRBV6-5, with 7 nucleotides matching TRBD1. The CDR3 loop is CASSLGTEVTEAFF. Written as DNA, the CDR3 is TGTGCCAGCAGCCTGGGGACAGAGGTCACTGAAGCTTTCTTT.